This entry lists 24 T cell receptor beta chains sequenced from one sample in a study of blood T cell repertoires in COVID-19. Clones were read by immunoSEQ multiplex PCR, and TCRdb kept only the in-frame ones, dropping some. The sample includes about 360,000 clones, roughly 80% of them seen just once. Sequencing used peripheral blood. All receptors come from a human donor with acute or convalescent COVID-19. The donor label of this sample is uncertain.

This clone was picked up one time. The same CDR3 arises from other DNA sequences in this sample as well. CDR3 amino acids: CASRPTARSTEAFF. In DNA form, the CDR3 reads TGTGCCAGCAGACCGACAGCGCGGAGCACTGAAGCTTTCTTT. The J gene is TRBJ1-1, the V gene TRBV27; tentative D call: TRBD1 (5 bases). The CDR3 sequence is 14 residues long. Germline CDR1 is MNHEY and CDR2 is SMNVEV (reference sequence). Between the trimmed V and J ends, which lost 6 bases and 4 bases, there was a span of 15 bases.

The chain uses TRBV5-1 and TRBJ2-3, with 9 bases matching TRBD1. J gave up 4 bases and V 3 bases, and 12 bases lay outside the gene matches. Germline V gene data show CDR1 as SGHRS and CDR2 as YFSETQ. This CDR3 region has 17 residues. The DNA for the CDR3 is TGCGCCAGCAGCTCGACTCTCCTACAGGGGGCCGCAGATACGCAGTATTTT. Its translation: CASSSTLLQGAADTQYF.

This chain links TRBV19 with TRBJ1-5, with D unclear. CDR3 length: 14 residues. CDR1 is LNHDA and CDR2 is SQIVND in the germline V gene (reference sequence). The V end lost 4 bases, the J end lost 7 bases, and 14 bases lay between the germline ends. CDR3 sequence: CASSTLNTGQPQHF. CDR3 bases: TGTGCCAGTAGTACTCTAAACACGGGACAGCCCCAGCATTTT. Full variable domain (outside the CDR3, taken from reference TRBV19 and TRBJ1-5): DGGITQSPKYLFRKEGQNVTLSCEQNLNHDAMYWYRQDPGQGLRLIYYSQIVNDFQKGDIAEGYSVSREKKESFPLTVTSAQKNPTAFYLCASSTLNTGQPQHFGDGTRLSIL.

The CDR3 spells CAWNRVPNEKLFF. CDR3 nucleotides: TGTGCCTGGAACAGGGTTCCGAATGAAAAACTGTTTTTT. The V gene is TRBV30, the J gene TRBJ1-4, with D possibly being TRBD1 (6 bases). The CDR3 length is 13 residues. V was shortened by 4 bases and J by 5 bases, with 11 bases between the two germline ends. The germline gives CDR1 GTSNPN, CDR2 SVGIG (reference sequence).

The CDR3 is CASSGGQGGGYTF. CDR3 nucleotide sequence: TGTGCCAGCAGCGGAGGACAGGGCGGTGGCTACACCTTC. V usage is TRBV7-8 and J usage is TRBJ1-2; 8 positions agree with TRBD1. Germline CDR1 is SGHVS and CDR2 is FQNEAQ. This CDR3 comprises 13 residues. The ends lost 5 bases at V and 7 bases at J; junction bases unmatched: 6.

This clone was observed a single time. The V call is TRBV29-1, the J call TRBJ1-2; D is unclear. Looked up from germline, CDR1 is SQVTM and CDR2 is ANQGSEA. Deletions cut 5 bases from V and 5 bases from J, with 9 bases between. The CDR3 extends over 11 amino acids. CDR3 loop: CSVSQNYGYTF. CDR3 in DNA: TGCAGCGTTTCACAGAATTATGGCTACACCTTC.

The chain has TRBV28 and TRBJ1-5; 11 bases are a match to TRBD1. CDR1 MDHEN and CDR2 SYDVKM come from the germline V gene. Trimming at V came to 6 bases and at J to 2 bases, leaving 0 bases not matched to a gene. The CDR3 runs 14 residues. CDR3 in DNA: TGTGCCAGCAGGGGACAGGGGGGCAATCAGCCCCAGCATTTT. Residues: CASRGQGGNQPQHF.

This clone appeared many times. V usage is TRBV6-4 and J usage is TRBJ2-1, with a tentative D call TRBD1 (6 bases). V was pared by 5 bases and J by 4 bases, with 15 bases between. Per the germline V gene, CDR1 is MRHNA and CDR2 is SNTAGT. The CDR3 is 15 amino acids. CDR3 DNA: TGTGCCAGCAGTCGCTCCGGGACAAAGTACAATGAGCAGTTCTTC. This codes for CASSRSGTKYNEQFF.

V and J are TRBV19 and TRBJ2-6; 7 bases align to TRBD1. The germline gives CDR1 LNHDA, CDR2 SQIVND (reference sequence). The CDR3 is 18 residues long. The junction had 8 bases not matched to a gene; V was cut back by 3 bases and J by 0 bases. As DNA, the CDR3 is TGTGCCAGTAGTATTGTAGGGACAGTGAGCTCTGGGGCCAACGTCCTGACTTTC. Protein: CASSIVGTVSSGANVLTF.

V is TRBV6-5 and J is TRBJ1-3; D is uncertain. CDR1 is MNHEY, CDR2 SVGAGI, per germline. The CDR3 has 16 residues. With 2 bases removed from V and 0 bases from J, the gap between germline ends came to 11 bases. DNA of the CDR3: TGTGCCAGCAGTTACAGCGAGTCGAGCTCTGGAAACACCATATATTTT. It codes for CASSYSESSSGNTIYF.

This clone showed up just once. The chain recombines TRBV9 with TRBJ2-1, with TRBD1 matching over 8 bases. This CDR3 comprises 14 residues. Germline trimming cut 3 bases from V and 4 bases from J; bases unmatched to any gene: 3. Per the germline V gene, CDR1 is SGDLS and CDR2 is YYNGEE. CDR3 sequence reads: CASSAGQEYNEQFF. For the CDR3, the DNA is TGTGCCAGCAGCGCGGGACAGGAATACAATGAGCAGTTCTTC.

The CDR3 loop is CASLPGQTNTEAFF. CDR3 in DNA: TGTGCCAGTTTACCGGGACAAACAAACACTGAAGCTTTCTTT. V gene TRBV6-6 combines with J gene TRBJ1-1, with D perhaps matching TRBD1 (6 bases). The length of the CDR3 is 14 residues. Trimming cost V 9 bases and J 2 bases, with 16 bases left between them. Germline V gene lookup returns CDR1 MNHNY and CDR2 SVGAGI (reference sequence).

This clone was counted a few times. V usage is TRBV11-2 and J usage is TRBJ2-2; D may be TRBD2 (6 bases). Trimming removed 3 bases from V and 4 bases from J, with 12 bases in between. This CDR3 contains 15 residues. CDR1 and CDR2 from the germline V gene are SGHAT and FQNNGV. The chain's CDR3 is CASSFDGGSTGELFF. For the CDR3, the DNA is TGTGCCAGCAGCTTCGACGGGGGAAGCACCGGGGAGCTGTTTTTT.

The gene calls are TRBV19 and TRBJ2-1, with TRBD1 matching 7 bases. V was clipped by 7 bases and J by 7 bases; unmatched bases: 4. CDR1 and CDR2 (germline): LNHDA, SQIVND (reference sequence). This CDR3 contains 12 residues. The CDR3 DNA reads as TGTGCCAGTATGGACAGGTTGAATGAGCAGTTCTTC. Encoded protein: CASMDRLNEQFF.

CDR3 bases: TGCAGCGTCCTTCCATTTTTCGGTTCACCCCTCCACTTT. Translation gives CSVLPFFGSPLHF. The chain is built from TRBV29-1 and TRBJ1-6; no definite D call. Between the trimmed V and J ends, which lost 6 bases and 9 bases, there was a span of 15 bases. The CDR3 has 13 amino acids. CDR1 is SQVTM and CDR2 is ANQGSEA in the germline V gene.

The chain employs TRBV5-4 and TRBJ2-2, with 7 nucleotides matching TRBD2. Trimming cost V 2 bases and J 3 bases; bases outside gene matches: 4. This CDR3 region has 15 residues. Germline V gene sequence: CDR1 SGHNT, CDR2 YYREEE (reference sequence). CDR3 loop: CASSFSSGDTGELFF. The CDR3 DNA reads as TGTGCCAGCAGCTTTTCTAGCGGAGACACCGGGGAGCTGTTTTTT. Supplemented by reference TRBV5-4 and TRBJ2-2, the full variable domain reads ETGVTQSPTHLIKTRGQQVTLRCSSQSGHNTVSWYQQALGQGPQFIFQYYREEENGRGNFPPRFSGLQFPNYSSELNVNALELDDSALYLCASSFSSGDTGELFFGEGSRLTVL.

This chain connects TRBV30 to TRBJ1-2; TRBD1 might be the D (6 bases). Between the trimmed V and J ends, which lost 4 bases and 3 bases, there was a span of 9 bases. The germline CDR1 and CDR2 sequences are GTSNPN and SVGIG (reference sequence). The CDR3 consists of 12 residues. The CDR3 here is CAWMRGYYGYTF. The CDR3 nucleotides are TGTGCCTGGATGAGGGGGTACTATGGCTACACCTTC.

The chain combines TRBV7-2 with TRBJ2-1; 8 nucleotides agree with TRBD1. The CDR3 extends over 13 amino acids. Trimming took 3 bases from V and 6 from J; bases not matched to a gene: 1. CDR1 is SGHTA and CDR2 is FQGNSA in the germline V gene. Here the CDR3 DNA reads TGTGCCAGCAGCTTCGGACAGGGCAATGAGCAGTTCTTC. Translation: CASSFGQGNEQFF. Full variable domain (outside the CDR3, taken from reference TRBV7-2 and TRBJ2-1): GAGVSQSPSNKVTEKGKDVELRCDPISGHTALYWYRQSLGQGLEFLIYFQGNSAPDKSGLPSDRFSAERTGGSVSTLTIQRTQQEDSAVYLCASSFGQGNEQFFGPGTRLTVL.

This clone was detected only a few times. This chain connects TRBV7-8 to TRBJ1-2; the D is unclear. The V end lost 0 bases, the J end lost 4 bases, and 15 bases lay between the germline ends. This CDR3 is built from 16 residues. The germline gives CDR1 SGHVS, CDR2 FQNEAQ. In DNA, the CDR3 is TGTGCCAGCAGCTTAGCGCGGGTGAGCCCCGCCTATGGCTACACCTTC. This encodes CASSLARVSPAYGYTF.

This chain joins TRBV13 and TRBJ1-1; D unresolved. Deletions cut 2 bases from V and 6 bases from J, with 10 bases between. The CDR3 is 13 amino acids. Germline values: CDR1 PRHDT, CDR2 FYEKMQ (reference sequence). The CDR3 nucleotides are TGTGCCAGCAGCTTAAGATTAGCGCCTGAAGCTTTCTTT. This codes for CASSLRLAPEAFF.

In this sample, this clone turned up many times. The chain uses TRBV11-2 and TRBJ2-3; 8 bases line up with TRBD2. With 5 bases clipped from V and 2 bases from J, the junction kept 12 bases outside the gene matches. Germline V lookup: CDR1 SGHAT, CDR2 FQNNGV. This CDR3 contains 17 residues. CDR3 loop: CASSQDSRGATTDTQYF. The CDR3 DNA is TGTGCCAGCAGCCAGGACTCGCGGGGGGCCACCACAGATACGCAGTATTTT.

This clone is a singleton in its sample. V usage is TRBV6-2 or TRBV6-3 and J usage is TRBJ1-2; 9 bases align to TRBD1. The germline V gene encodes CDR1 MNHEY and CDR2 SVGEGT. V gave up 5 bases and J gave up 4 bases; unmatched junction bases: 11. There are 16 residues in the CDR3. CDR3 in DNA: TGTGCCAGCAGTCCCTGGACAGGGGAAATTGGCTATGGCTACACCTTC. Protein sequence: CASSPWTGEIGYGYTF.

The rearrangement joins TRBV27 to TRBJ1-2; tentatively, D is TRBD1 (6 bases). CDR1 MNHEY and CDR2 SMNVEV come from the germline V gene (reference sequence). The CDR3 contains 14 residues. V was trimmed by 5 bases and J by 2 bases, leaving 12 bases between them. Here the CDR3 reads CASSNPGHNYGYTF. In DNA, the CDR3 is TGTGCCAGCAGTAATCCGGGACACAACTATGGCTACACCTTC.

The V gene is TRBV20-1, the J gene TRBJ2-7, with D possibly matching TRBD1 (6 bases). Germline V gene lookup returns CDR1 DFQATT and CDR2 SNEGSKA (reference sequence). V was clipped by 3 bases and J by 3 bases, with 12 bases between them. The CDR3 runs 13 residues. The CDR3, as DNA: TGCAGTGCTAGTAGGGGGATCTACTACGAGCAGTACTTC. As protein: CSASRGIYYEQYF.